These 8 T cell receptor beta chains were sequenced from one sample in a study of blood T cell repertoires in COVID-19. Assay: immunoSEQ multiplex PCR; the TCRdb copy retains only in-frame clones and omits some. The sample yields roughly 250,000 clones, 80% to 90% seen once. The sequenced sample consisted of PBMCs or T cells enriched from blood (not recorded which). These receptors were collected from a woman aged 30 to 39 who had recovered from COVID-19.

The J gene is TRBJ2-7, the V gene TRBV24-1; no definite D call. CDR1 and CDR2 (germline): KGHDR, SFDVKD. This CDR3 region has 12 residues. Trimming took 4 bases from V and 1 from J, leaving 4 bases between them. The CDR3 reads CATSDESYEQYF. The CDR3 DNA reads TGTGCCACCAGTGACGAGTCCTACGAGCAGTACTTC.

The chain combines TRBV5-5 with TRBJ1-2, with D hard to call. Germline CDR1 SGHKS, CDR2 YYEKEE (reference sequence). V was shortened by 2 bases and J by 8 bases, with 13 bases between the two germline ends. The CDR3 loop spans 13 amino acids. CDR3 protein: CASSFSQAFGYTF. CDR3 DNA sequence: TGTGCCAGCAGCTTCAGTCAGGCATTCGGCTACACCTTC.

The gene calls are TRBV28 and TRBJ2-1; 10 bases line up with TRBD2. CDR1 and CDR2 (germline): MDHEN, SYDVKM. V was pared by 2 bases and J by 6 bases, with 7 bases of the junction left unmatched. CDR3 length equals 16 residues. CDR3 loop: CASSLQGVAGGNEQFF. The CDR3 region has the DNA TGTGCCAGCAGTTTACAGGGAGTAGCGGGAGGCAATGAGCAGTTCTTC.

This clone was seen only once. V is TRBV3-1 (or the pseudogene TRBV3-2) and J is TRBJ2-1; D is unresolved. The CDR3 sequence is 12 residues long. Germline V gene sequence: CDR1 LGHDT, CDR2 YNNKEL (reference sequence). The germline V and J ends were trimmed by 0 bases and 8 bases, with 5 bases remaining between them. The CDR3 region is CASSQDTDEQFF. DNA of the CDR3: TGTGCCAGCAGCCAAGATACGGATGAGCAGTTCTTC.

The table lists this clone with a few counts. The chain couples TRBV19 to TRBJ1-1, with D tentatively TRBD1 (5 bases). Per the germline V gene, CDR1 is LNHDA and CDR2 is SQIVND (reference sequence). This CDR3 spans 15 amino acids. V was clipped by 3 bases and J by 4 bases, with 15 bases between them. The CDR3 DNA reads TGTGCCAGTAGTATTGGGGCAGGGCGCGGCACTGAAGCTTTCTTT. Translating it yields CASSIGAGRGTEAFF. The whole variable domain, filled in from reference TRBV19 and TRBJ1-1, reads DGGITQSPKYLFRKEGQNVTLSCEQNLNHDAMYWYRQDPGQGLRLIYYSQIVNDFQKGDIAEGYSVSREKKESFPLTVTSAQKNPTAFYLCASSIGAGRGTEAFFGQGTRLTVV.

The V gene is TRBV5-8, the J gene TRBJ2-7, with TRBD2 identical over 10 bases. Germline lookup yields CDR1 SGHTS and CDR2 YDEGEE. With 5 bases clipped from V and 1 base from J, the junction kept 6 bases outside the gene matches. This CDR3 has 15 residues. CDR3 loop: CASRDRTSGSYEQYF. In nucleotides, the CDR3 is TGTGCCAGCAGAGATCGGACTAGCGGATCCTACGAGCAGTACTTC.

The rearrangement joins TRBV11-2 to TRBJ2-7, with 9 nucleotides matching TRBD1. The junction had 10 bases not matched to a gene; V was cut back by 4 bases and J by 6 bases. From germline, CDR1 is SGHAT and CDR2 FQNNGV. This CDR3 has 15 residues. The CDR3: CASSSQTGGASEQYF. The CDR3 coding sequence is TGTGCCAGCAGCTCACAGACAGGGGGGGCATCCGAGCAGTACTTC. Full variable domain (remainder filled in from reference TRBV11-2 and TRBJ2-7): EAGVAQSPRYKIIEKRQSVAFWCNPISGHATLYWYQQILGQGPKLLIQFQNNGVVDDSQLPKDRFSAERLKGVDSTLKIQPAKLEDSAVYLCASSSQTGGASEQYFGPGTRLTVT.

J is TRBJ2-6 and V is TRBV7-8; 7 bases agree with TRBD2. The CDR3 length is 22 residues. V was pared by 5 bases and J by 0 bases, with 22 bases of the junction left unmatched. Germline loops: CDR1 SGHVS, CDR2 FQNEAQ. The CDR3 spells CASSQPGGLRLVSNSGANVLTF. CDR3 bases: TGTGCCAGCAGCCAACCGGGGGGACTACGACTTGTATCCAACTCTGGGGCCAACGTCCTGACTTTC.